These 26 T cell receptor beta chains share one sample of origin, sequenced in a study of tumor-infiltrating lymphocytes in primary liver carcinoma. From unsorted bulk tissue weighing roughly 19-34 mg, DNA and RNA were co-extracted. A primer in the constant region served to generate TCR beta cDNA from approximately 500 ng of total RNA. ARM-PCR, slightly modified, supplied the TCR beta libraries through three nested multiplex PCR rounds. For 10 cycles apiece, the opening two PCR rounds ran with TRBV1-TRBV30 forward primers and a C-beta reverse primer. TCRdb re-called the multiplex PCR reads through MiXCR, storing one row per CDR3 protein. The table includes 40,000 to 50,000 distinct CDR3 sequences, 70% to 75% detected once. The sample taken for sequencing was liver tumor tissue from sampling region 3. Stated subset: tumor region T3, left-lateral pole. These receptors all come from a man aged 40-55 years with primary liver carcinoma and hepatitis B virus infection.

This clonotype appeared a single time. One junction end disagrees with the germline gene, perhaps due to a read error. V is TRBV4-1 and J is TRBJ1-4, with 7 bases lining up with TRBD1. The CDR3 extends over 15 amino acids. CDR1 and CDR2 (germline): MGHRA, YSYEKL. The CDR3 protein is CASSPPGRDSEKLSF. The CDR3 region has the DNA TGCGCCAGCAGCCCCCCTGGCCGGGACAGTGAAAAACTGTCGTTT.

In its sample, this clonotype was seen a few times. The CDR3 DNA reads as TGTGCCAGCAGACCCACTAGCGGTACCACAGATACGCAGTATTTT. Residues: CASRPTSGTTDTQYF. The gene calls are TRBV7-3 and TRBJ2-3, with 8 bases lining up with TRBD2. Per the germline V gene, CDR1 is SGHTA and CDR2 is FQGTGA. The CDR3 runs 15 residues. The trim removed 6 bases at V and 2 bases at J, leaving 7 bases unmatched.

Concerning this clonotype itself: A much larger clone lies one base from this, so it may be a read error. The CDR3 loop reads CASSTIGIWSEQYF. In DNA form, the CDR3 reads TGTGCCAGCAGTACGATTGGGATCTGGTCCGAGCAGTACTTC. V usage is TRBV28 and J usage is TRBJ2-7; no definite D call. CDR3 length: 14 residues. V shed 5 bases and J shed 6 bases, with 17 bases lying between them. Germline-derived CDR1 and CDR2 are MDHEN and SYDVKM.

In the case of this clonotype: A junction boundary mismatches the germline segment, possibly from a read error. The chain links TRBV4-1 to TRBJ1-1; TRBD1 is a possible D gene (5 bases). This CDR3 contains 13 residues. The germline V gene encodes CDR1 MGHRA and CDR2 YSYEKL. The CDR3 region is CASNDLSGTEVFF. The CDR3 DNA follows: TGCGCCAGCAACGACCTCTCGGGGACTGAAGTTTTCTTT.

Concerning this clonotype itself: The CDR3 carries no conserved terminal phenylalanine or tryptophan, so it likely arises from a read error. V gene TRBV6-5 combines with J gene TRBJ1-2; D call uncertain. This CDR3 comprises 12 residues. V shed 7 bases and J shed 5 bases, with 11 bases lying between them. Germline V gene sequence: CDR1 MNHEY, CDR2 SVGAGI. The CDR3 bases are TGTGCCAGCAACTCTCAGAATTATGGCTACACCTCC. Its translation: CASNSQNYGYTS.

The sample holds many counts of this clonotype. The V and J genes are TRBV10-3 and TRBJ2-1; TRBD2 matches 10 bases. Germline-derived CDR1 and CDR2 are ENHRY and SYGVKD. This CDR3 comprises 13 residues. The trim removed 10 bases at V and 2 bases at J, leaving 2 bases unmatched. Here the CDR3 reads CATLAGPYNEQFF. In nucleotides, the CDR3 is TGTGCCACACTAGCGGGACCCTACAATGAGCAGTTCTTC.

With respect to this clonotype: At one boundary the junction diverges from the germline segment, which might be a read error. The V gene is TRBV6-1, the J gene TRBJ1-5, with D tentatively TRBD1 (6 bases). Germline CDR1 reads MNHNS; CDR2 reads SASEGT. The CDR3 loop spans 16 amino acids. CDR3 coding DNA: TGTGGCAGCAGTGATAGGGGGGAGTTAAGCAATCAGCCCCAGCATTTT. It codes for CGSSDRGELSNQPQHF.

As to this clonotype: A read error may produce the germline difference seen at one junction end. This rearrangement joins TRBV12-3 or TRBV12-4 to TRBJ2-2; D gene unclear. The CDR3 is 14 amino acids. CDR3 sequence (DNA): TGTGCCAGCACGGAAGTTCCCAACACCGAGGAGTTGTTTTTT. Translated: CASTEVPNTEELFF.

The rearrangement links TRBV29-1 to TRBJ2-7; possible D gene TRBD1, 5 bases. Germline lookup yields CDR1 SQVTM and CDR2 ANQGSEA. Trimming pared 3 bases from V and 7 bases from J, leaving 22 bases between. This CDR3 contains 15 residues. The CDR3 loop reads CSVEGHGVVQKEQYF. The CDR3 DNA follows: TGCAGCGTTGAGGGGCATGGGGTTGTTCAGAAGGAGCAGTACTTC.

In the case of this clonotype: One junction end does not reproduce the germline sequence, and a read error may be involved. The chain is built from TRBV7-9 and TRBJ1-2; D is undetermined. The CDR3 covers 13 residues. The V gene's germline CDR1 is SEHNR and CDR2 FQNEAQ (reference sequence). DNA of the CDR3: TGTGTCAGCAGCCCGACGGGAATCTATGGCTACACCTTC. Translating it yields CVSSPTGIYGYTF.

This clonotype qualifies as large. This chain connects TRBV11-2 to TRBJ1-1, with 10 bases lining up with TRBD1. From germline, CDR1 is SGHAT and CDR2 FQNNGV. CDR3 length: 17 residues. Trimming cost V 5 bases and J 4 bases; bases outside gene matches: 13. CDR3 residues: CASSRMGGQGFGTEAFF. Here the CDR3 DNA reads TGTGCCAGCAGCCGAATGGGGGGACAGGGGTTCGGCACTGAAGCTTTCTTT.

With regard to this clonotype: A much larger clone differs by one base, so this may be a read error. V gene TRBV19 combines with J gene TRBJ2-7; D possibly uses TRBD1 or TRBD2 (5 bases each). The CDR3 is 14 amino acids. Trimming shortened V by 10 bases and J by 3 bases, and 19 bases separated the two germline ends. Germline V gene lookup returns CDR1 LNHDA and CDR2 SQIVND (reference sequence). This chain's CDR3 is CATSRGGWNYEQYF. CDR3 nucleotide sequence: TGTGCCACCTCTCGGGGCGGGTGGAACTACGAGCAGTACTTC.

Details on this clonotype: One end of the junction fails to match germline, which may point to a read error. V usage is TRBV7-9 and J usage is TRBJ1-1; D perhaps matches TRBD1 (5 bases). The germline V gene encodes CDR1 SEHNR and CDR2 FQNEAQ (reference sequence). This CDR3 is built from 18 residues. The CDR3, as DNA: TGTGTCAGCAGCTTAGCGTTCGTTCTCCAGGGTGGGAACACTGAAGCTTTCTTT. Its translation is CVSSLAFVLQGGNTEAFF. Based on the CDR3 plus reference TRBV7-9 and TRBJ1-1, the full variable domain is DTGVSQNPRHKITKRGQNVTFRCDPISEHNRLYWYRQTLGQGPEFLTYFQNEAQLEKSRLLSDRFSAERPKGSFSTLEIQRTEQGDSAMYLCVSSLAFVLQGGNTEAFFGQGTRLTVV.

As regards this clonotype: A read error may explain this, as a much larger clone is one base away. The chain links TRBV7-9 to TRBJ2-1; D unresolved. Per the germline V gene, CDR1 is SEHNR and CDR2 is FQNEAQ (reference sequence). This CDR3 spans 13 amino acids. The V end lost 8 bases, the J end lost 0 bases, and 8 bases lay between the germline ends. CDR3 in amino acids: CASPMGSYNEQFF. CDR3 in DNA: TGTGCCAGCCCCATGGGCTCCTACAATGAGCAGTTCTTC.

Concerning this clonotype itself: Because the CDR3 is missing its conserved closing phenylalanine or tryptophan, this is likely a read error. It is unclear where the CDR3 begins or ends on the DNA, so no DNA is shown, and the CDR3 is as TCRdb lists it. This sequence joins TRBV6-2 or TRBV6-3 and TRBJ1-1; whether TRBD1, the table's D call, matches the DNA was not checked. Including both end residues, the CDR3 is 13 amino acids long. Germline V CDR1 and CDR2: MNHEY, SVGEGT. The CDR3 sequence: CASSPSGGSEAVL.

The table lists this clonotype with many counts. V gene TRBV28 combines with J gene TRBJ1-4, with 8 bases lining up with TRBD1. Per germline, CDR1 MDHEN and CDR2 SYDVKM. The CDR3 sequence is 15 residues long. V lost 3 bases, J lost 5 bases, and 5 bases stayed unmatched. The CDR3 bases are TGTGCCAGCAGTTTCCCGACAGGGGTGAATGAAAAACTGTTTTTT. Protein product: CASSFPTGVNEKLFF.

V usage is TRBV29-1 and J usage is TRBJ1-1; D is perhaps TRBD1 (6 bases). CDR1 SQVTM and CDR2 ANQGSEA come from the germline V gene. This CDR3 region has 13 residues. V lost 4 bases, J lost 2 bases, and 11 bases lay in between. The CDR3 DNA is TGCAGCGTTGCCGGGGGGCTTAACACTGAAGCTTTCTTT. This encodes CSVAGGLNTEAFF.

This clonotype was seen once. This may stem from a read error, because a much larger clone lies one nucleotide away. The chain carries TRBV28 and TRBJ2-7, with TRBD1 as a possible D gene (7 bases). Trimming took off 4 bases at V and 3 bases at J, with 13 bases between the two ends. CDR1 MDHEN and CDR2 SYDVKM come from the germline V gene. The CDR3 is 14 amino acids. Written as DNA, the CDR3 is TGTGCCAGCAGTTCCAGGGGGACTCTCTACGAGCAGTACTTC. This gives the protein CASSSRGTLYEQYF.

As to this clonotype: Compared with germline, one end of the junction differs, possibly owing to a read error. The chain couples TRBV10-3 to TRBJ2-1; TRBD2 aligns across 9 bases. The CDR3 has 16 amino acids. Germline V gives CDR1 ENHRY, CDR2 SYGVKD. The CDR3 region is CAINESLRGRDVEQFF. CDR3 sequence (DNA): TGCGCCATCAATGAGTCGCTTCGCGGGAGGGATGTTGAGCAGTTCTTC.

This chain links TRBV7-9 with TRBJ2-2; D assignment may be TRBD1 or TRBD2 (6 bases each). V shed 8 bases and J shed 5 bases, with 9 bases lying between them. This CDR3 comprises 12 residues. The germline V gene encodes CDR1 SEHNR and CDR2 FQNEAQ (reference sequence). CDR3 nucleotide sequence: TGTGCCAGCCAAGGGGGGACCGGGGAGCTGTTTTTT. This encodes CASQGGTGELFF.

In regard to this clonotype: At one boundary the junction diverges from the germline segment, which might be a read error. The rearrangement uses TRBV4-1 and TRBJ2-7; 7 bases line up with TRBD1. In germline, CDR1 is MGHRA, CDR2 YSYEKL. The length of the CDR3 is 15 residues. The CDR3 sequence is CASSLVRDSIYERYF. Here the CDR3 DNA reads TGCGCCAGCAGCTTAGTTCGGGACAGCATATACGAGCGGTACTTC.

Points on this clonotype: Sequence at one end of the junction differs from germline and may be a read error. The chain couples TRBV12-3 or TRBV12-4 to TRBJ2-7, with 7 bases identical to TRBD2. The CDR3 length is 14 residues. CDR3 loop: CVSSLLAGVYEQHF. The DNA for the CDR3 is TGTGTCAGCAGTCTCTTAGCGGGTGTCTACGAGCAGCACTTC.

The chain recombines TRBV6-2 or TRBV6-3 with TRBJ2-1, with D perhaps matching TRBD2 (6 bases). Germline values: CDR1 MNHEY, CDR2 SVGEGT. The CDR3 sequence is 16 residues long. V lost 2 bases and J 7 bases, leaving 18 bases between the germline ends. The CDR3 loop is CASSYNLARAGNEQFF. As DNA, the CDR3 is TGTGCCAGCAGTTACAACCTAGCGAGAGCCGGTAATGAGCAGTTCTTC.

A remark on this clonotype: The CDR3 end shows no conserved phenylalanine or tryptophan, and so a read error is likely. V is TRBV10-3 and J is TRBJ1-1; D is perhaps TRBD1 (5 bases). The germline V gene has CDR1 ENHRY and CDR2 SYGVKD. The V end was cut by 7 bases, the J end by 0 bases, with 15 bases between. This CDR3 has 15 residues. CDR3 sequence reads: CAITRGAAMNTEAFL. DNA for the CDR3: TGTGCCATCACTAGAGGGGCAGCCATGAACACTGAAGCTTTCTTA.

This clonotype was seen just once. The final CDR3 position lacks the conserved phenylalanine or tryptophan, pointing to a likely read error. As DNA, the CDR3 is TGTGCCAGCCTCCCACAGGGAGTGTACAACGGGGAGCTGTTTTTA. Amino acid sequence: CASLPQGVYNGELFL. The rearrangement links TRBV11-2 to TRBJ2-2; D perhaps matches TRBD1 (6 bases). V lost 8 bases, J lost 7 bases, and 20 bases lay in between. The V gene's germline CDR1 is SGHAT and CDR2 FQNNGV. The CDR3 contains 15 residues.

This clonotype showed up just once. The CDR3 DNA reads as TGTGCCAGCAGTCCGCATGGGTACAATATGCAGTTCTTC. Encoded protein: CASSPHGYNMQFF. The chain recombines TRBV12-3 or TRBV12-4 with TRBJ2-1; no clear D. Trimming cost V 5 bases and J 12 bases, with 17 bases left between them. The CDR3 totals 13 residues.